The 4 T cell receptor beta chains below all came from one sample that was sequenced in a study of blood T cell repertoires in COVID-19. The protocol was immunoSEQ multiplex PCR, while the TCRdb copy is restricted to in-frame clones and leaves out a portion. The sample lists around 170,000 clones; around 80% were seen once. The sample was peripheral blood. The receptors were gathered from a man aged 25 to 45 with active or convalescent COVID-19.

The rearrangement links TRBV2 to TRBJ2-7, with D perhaps matching TRBD2 (6 bases). The V and J ends lost 8 bases and 2 bases respectively, with 13 bases between them. The CDR3 is 13 residues long. Germline CDR1 and CDR2: SNHLY and FYNNEI. The CDR3 bases are TGTGCCAGCGAGAGCGGGCCTCCCTACGAGCAGTACGTC. This sequence encodes CASESGPPYEQYV.

The V call is TRBV27, the J call TRBJ2-3, with D tentatively TRBD2 (5 bases). V was cut by 2 bases and J by 4 bases, with 7 bases left in between. Per the germline V gene, CDR1 is MNHEY and CDR2 is SMNVEV (reference sequence). This CDR3 is 13 amino acids long. CDR3 sequence: CASSLIASDTQYF. The CDR3 bases are TGTGCCAGCAGTTTAATAGCGTCAGATACGCAGTATTTT.

This chain links TRBV29-1 with TRBJ2-2; possibly TRBD1 for D (5 bases). The CDR3 covers 13 residues. Germline V gene lookup returns CDR1 SQVTM and CDR2 ANQGSEA. Trimming removed 7 bases at V and 1 base at J, with 10 bases between. CDR3 sequence: CSGRRENTGELFF. CDR3 sequence (DNA): TGCAGCGGGCGCAGGGAGAACACCGGGGAGCTGTTTTTT.

The chain's CDR3 is CASSSTGIYSGNTIYF. CDR3 DNA: TGTGCCAGCAGCTCGACAGGGATATACTCTGGAAACACCATATATTTT. V gene TRBV7-8 combines with J gene TRBJ1-3; 7 nucleotides match TRBD1. The germline gives CDR1 SGHVS, CDR2 FQNEAQ. J was trimmed by 0 bases and V by 4 bases; bases with no gene match: 6. The CDR3 runs 16 residues.